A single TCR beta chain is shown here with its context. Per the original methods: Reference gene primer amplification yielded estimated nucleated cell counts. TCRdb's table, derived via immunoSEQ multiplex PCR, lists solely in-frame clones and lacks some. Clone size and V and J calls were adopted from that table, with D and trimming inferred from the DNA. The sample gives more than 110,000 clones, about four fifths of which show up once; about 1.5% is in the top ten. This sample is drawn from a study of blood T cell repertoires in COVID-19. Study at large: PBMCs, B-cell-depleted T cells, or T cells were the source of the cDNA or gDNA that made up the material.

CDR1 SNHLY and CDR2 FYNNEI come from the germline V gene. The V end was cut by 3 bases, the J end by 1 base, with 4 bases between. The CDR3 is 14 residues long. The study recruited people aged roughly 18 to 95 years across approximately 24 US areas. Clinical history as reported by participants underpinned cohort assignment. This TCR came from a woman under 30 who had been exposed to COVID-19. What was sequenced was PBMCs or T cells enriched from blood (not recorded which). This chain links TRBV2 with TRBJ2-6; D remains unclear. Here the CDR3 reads CASSDRSGANVLTF. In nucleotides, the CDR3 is TGTGCCAGCAGTGACAGATCTGGGGCCAACGTCCTGACTTTC.